This T cell receptor (beta chain) was identified in a study of T cell repertoires in cytomegalovirus infection. At the level of the study: Well-studied HLA-B-restricted CMV epitopes were used in the study alongside recently identified HLA-C-restricted ones. Points from the study as a whole: HLA-C-restricted CMV-specific TCR beta clonotypes were dominant in the ex vivo response.

TCRdb itself ran the reads through MiXCR, one entry per CDR3 protein. This sample has approximately 500,000 distinct CDR3 sequences, with around a third found just once. This clonotype was counted only a few times. Antigen specificity is unknown. From germline, CDR1 is SGHTA and CDR2 FQGNSA. V lost 4 bases, J lost 6 bases, and 3 bases stayed unmatched. The CDR3 has 13 residues. The chain carries TRBV7-2 and TRBJ2-3; 8 positions agree with TRBD1. Sequencing used cultured PBMCs, obtained from culture after CMV antigen stimulation. This receptor was obtained from a human donor in good health (CMV status not recorded). Some clones in this sample may be carry-over from other donors' samples. The CDR3: CASSSNRGDTQYF. DNA of the CDR3: TGTGCCAGCAGCTCCAACAGGGGGGATACGCAGTATTTT.